The rows below give T cell receptor beta chains drawn from one sample of a study of shared clonotypes between healthy human individuals. Sequenced by immunoSEQ multiplex PCR; TCRdb stores in-frame clones only, minus some. The profile covers under 200,000 clones, with about 93% appearing a single time and approximately 0.07% taken by the ten largest. The sample consisted of naive CD4+ T cells sorted from blood. The origin of the receptors is a woman under 40 in good health. Each CDR3 is given with its conserved first and last residue. Each record gives: clone size, V gene, J gene, D gene, CDR3 protein, CDR3 DNA. D genes are given only for firm matches. Only part of the rows carry a size: once, few, many, or a class if the clone is expanded.

.	TRBV28	TRBJ1-1	.	CASSGTAITGTEAFF	TGTGCCAGCAGTGGGACTGCAATTACGGGCACTGAAGCTTTCTTT
few	TRBV11-2	TRBJ2-7	.	CASSTGTPYEQYF	TGTGCCAGCAGCACTGGGACACCCTACGAGCAGTACTTC
.	TRBV27	TRBJ2-7	TRBD2	CASRDLAGGSYEQYF	TGTGCCAGCAGGGATCTAGCGGGAGGTTCCTACGAGCAGTACTTC
.	TRBV5-1	TRBJ2-7	TRBD2	CASSVLAGVQYEQYF	TGCGCCAGCAGCGTGTTGGCGGGAGTGCAGTACGAGCAGTACTTC
once	TRBV28	TRBJ2-7	.	CASSFLGQEKSYEQYF	TGTGCCAGCAGTTTTTTAGGGCAGGAAAAATCCTACGAGCAGTACTTC
.	TRBV19	TRBJ2-3	.	CASTDKEGTDTQYF	TGTGCCAGTACCGATAAGGAGGGCACAGATACGCAGTATTTT
.	TRBV27	TRBJ2-7	TRBD2	CASSFSGRAYEQYF	TGTGCCAGCAGTTTCTCCGGGAGGGCCTACGAGCAGTACTTC
.	TRBV7-7	TRBJ2-7	.	CASSHGQSYEQYF	TGTGCCAGCAGCCACGGACAGTCCTACGAGCAGTACTTC
.	TRBV27	TRBJ2-1	TRBD2	CASSPSGGQYNEQFF	TGTGCCAGCAGTCCTAGCGGGGGACAGTACAATGAGCAGTTCTTC
.	TRBV28	TRBJ1-1	.	CASSFRGRENTEAFF	TGTGCCAGCAGTTTTCGAGGCAGAGAGAACACTGAAGCTTTCTTT
few	TRBV11-2	TRBJ2-7	.	CASSPQGYEQYF	TGTGCCAGCAGCCCCCAGGGCTACGAGCAGTACTTC
.	TRBV30	TRBJ2-1	TRBD1	CAWSHPGQGEFF	TGTGCCTGGAGTCATCCAGGACAGGGTGAGTTCTTC
.	TRBV9	TRBJ1-5	TRBD1	CASSVGQGEGDQPQHF	TGTGCCAGCAGCGTAGGACAGGGAGAGGGGGATCAGCCCCAGCATTTT
.	TRBV13	TRBJ1-4	.	CASSPRLDHWRGYEKLFF	TGTGCCAGCAGCCCTAGACTGGACCATTGGAGGGGTTATGAAAAACTGTTTTTT
.	TRBV19	TRBJ2-3	.	CASSKYSSLSDTQYF	TGTGCCAGTAGTAAATACTCATCACTGTCCGATACGCAGTATTTT
.	TRBV10-1	TRBJ2-7	.	CASSEYPSYEQYF	TGCGCCAGCAGTGAGTACCCCTCTTACGAGCAGTACTTC
.	TRBV18	TRBJ1-1	.	CASSQDMNTEAFF	TGTGCCAGCTCACAAGACATGAACACTGAAGCTTTCTTT
once	TRBV30	TRBJ1-1	TRBD1	CAWTVYDRATEAFF	TGTGCCTGGACAGTCTATGACAGGGCCACTGAAGCTTTCTTT
.	TRBV27	TRBJ2-2	TRBD2	CASSQPTSGRGRTGELFF	TGTGCCAGCAGTCAGCCGACTAGCGGGAGGGGACGCACCGGGGAGCTGTTTTTT
.	TRBV14	TRBJ2-7	.	CASSPQGYEQYF	TGTGCCAGCAGCCCACAGGGCTACGAGCAGTACTTC
.	TRBV5-1	TRBJ2-7	TRBD1	CASSLGQGPNEQYF	TGCGCCAGCAGCTTGGGACAGGGACCGAACGAGCAGTACTTC
.	TRBV29-1	TRBJ2-7	TRBD2	CSVVAGGYEQYF	TGCAGCGTTGTAGCGGGGGGCTACGAGCAGTACTTC
.	TRBV11-1	TRBJ2-7	TRBD2	CASRGLAGTYEQYF	TGTGCCAGCAGGGGACTAGCGGGAACCTACGAGCAGTACTTC
.	TRBV18	TRBJ2-2	TRBD2	CASSPRSLAGVGGSETGELFF	TGTGCCAGCTCACCACGAAGCCTAGCGGGAGTAGGAGGGTCGGAGACCGGGGAGCTGTTTTTT
.	TRBV27	TRBJ1-2	.	CASSPHATLGYTF	TGTGCCAGCAGTCCCCATGCAACTCTCGGCTACACCTTC
.	TRBV10-2	TRBJ1-5	.	CASAQGGIYSNQPQHF	TGCGCCAGCGCTCAGGGAGGCATATATAGCAATCAGCCCCAGCATTTT
.	TRBV7-2	TRBJ2-7	TRBD1	CASGQVSSYEQYF	TGTGCCAGCGGACAGGTCAGCTCCTACGAGCAGTACTTC
.	TRBV7-9	TRBJ2-7	TRBD1	CASSYRDRANEQYF	TGTGCCAGCAGCTACCGGGACAGGGCCAACGAGCAGTACTTC
.	TRBV5-1	TRBJ2-7	.	CASSLAADYEQYF	TGCGCCAGCAGCTTGGCCGCAGATTACGAGCAGTACTTC
once	TRBV29-1	TRBJ2-3	.	CSGGLGVRDTQYF	TGCAGCGGGGGTCTGGGGGTCAGAGATACGCAGTATTTT
.	TRBV15	TRBJ2-5	.	CATSSAWGGEYF	TGTGCCACCAGCAGCGCCTGGGGCGGGGAGTACTTC
.	TRBV19	TRBJ1-4	.	CASSSGTNEKLFF	TGTGCCAGTAGTTCAGGGACAAATGAAAAACTGTTTTTT
.	TRBV18	TRBJ2-7	.	CASSPLGGSDYEQYF	TGTGCCAGCTCACCTCTAGGCGGTAGCGATTACGAGCAGTACTTC
.	TRBV5-1	TRBJ2-5	.	CASSSAEGAQYF	TGCGCCAGCAGCTCCGCGGAAGGGGCGCAGTACTTC
.	TRBV6-5	TRBJ1-1	.	CASRPSSRGTEAFF	TGTGCCAGCAGACCTAGCAGCAGAGGAACTGAAGCTTTCTTT
.	TRBV5-8	TRBJ1-2	.	CASSLPGKNYGYTF	TGTGCCAGCAGCTTACCAGGGAAGAACTATGGCTACACCTTC
.	TRBV7-2	TRBJ1-4	.	CASSWQGGDEKLFF	TGTGCCAGCAGCTGGCAGGGAGGAGATGAAAAACTGTTTTTT
.	TRBV30	TRBJ2-7	.	CAWKGPSYEQYF	TGTGCCTGGAAAGGCCCCTCCTACGAGCAGTACTTC
.	TRBV5-1	TRBJ2-4	.	CASSSLPMNIQYF	TGCGCCAGCAGCTCACTCCCTATGAACATTCAGTACTTC
.	TRBV5-1	TRBJ2-5	.	CASSLDRDWQYF	TGCGCCAGCAGCTTGGACCGGGACTGGCAGTACTTC
.	TRBV6-5	TRBJ1-3	.	CASIPPGAGNTIYF	TGTGCCAGCATCCCCCCGGGAGCTGGAAACACCATATATTTT